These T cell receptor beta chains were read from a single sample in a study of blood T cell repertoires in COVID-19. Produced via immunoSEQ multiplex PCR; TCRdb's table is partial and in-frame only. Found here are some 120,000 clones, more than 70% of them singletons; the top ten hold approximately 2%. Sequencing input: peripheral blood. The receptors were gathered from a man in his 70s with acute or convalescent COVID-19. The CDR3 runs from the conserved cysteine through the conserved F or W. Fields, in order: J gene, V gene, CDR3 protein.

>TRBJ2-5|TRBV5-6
CASSLQGLGETQYF
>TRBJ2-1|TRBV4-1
CASSLGLAGGTDEQFF
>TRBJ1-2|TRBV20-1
CSASGQLANYGYTF
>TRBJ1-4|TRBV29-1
CSVGVEKLFF
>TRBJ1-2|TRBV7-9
CASSLGGPAGHGYTF
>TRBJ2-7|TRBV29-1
CSVEVRNRGYEQYF
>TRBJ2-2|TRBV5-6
CASSGAGGPRELFF
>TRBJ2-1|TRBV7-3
CASSSGQVGHNEQFF
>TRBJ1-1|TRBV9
CASSAQGHTEAFF
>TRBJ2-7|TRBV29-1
CSAGQGRYEQYF
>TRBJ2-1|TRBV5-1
CASSLERTSYNEQFF
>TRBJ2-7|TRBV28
CASSLSNSYEQYF
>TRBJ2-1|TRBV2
CASSGPSGRSYNEQFF
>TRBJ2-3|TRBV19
CASSESGGWGADTQYF
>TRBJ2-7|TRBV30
CALTRAYEQYF
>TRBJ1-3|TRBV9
CASSPSMRGRGNTIYF
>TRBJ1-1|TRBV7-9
CASRGAGTEAFF
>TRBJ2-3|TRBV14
CASSQVPTHTQYF
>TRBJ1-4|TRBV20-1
CSASKGEAEKLFF
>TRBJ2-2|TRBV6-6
CASNDGGQGVTGELFF
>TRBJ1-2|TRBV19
CASTPDRHYGYTF
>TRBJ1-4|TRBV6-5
CASAYGGANEKLFF
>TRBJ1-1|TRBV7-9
CASSLGVQGYTEAFF
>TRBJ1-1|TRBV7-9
CASSQGQGQAFF
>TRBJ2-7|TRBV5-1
CASSSGGVKDEQYF
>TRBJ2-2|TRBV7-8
CASSFRAGGANTGELFF
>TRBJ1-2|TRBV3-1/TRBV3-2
CASSPGVGAYGYTF